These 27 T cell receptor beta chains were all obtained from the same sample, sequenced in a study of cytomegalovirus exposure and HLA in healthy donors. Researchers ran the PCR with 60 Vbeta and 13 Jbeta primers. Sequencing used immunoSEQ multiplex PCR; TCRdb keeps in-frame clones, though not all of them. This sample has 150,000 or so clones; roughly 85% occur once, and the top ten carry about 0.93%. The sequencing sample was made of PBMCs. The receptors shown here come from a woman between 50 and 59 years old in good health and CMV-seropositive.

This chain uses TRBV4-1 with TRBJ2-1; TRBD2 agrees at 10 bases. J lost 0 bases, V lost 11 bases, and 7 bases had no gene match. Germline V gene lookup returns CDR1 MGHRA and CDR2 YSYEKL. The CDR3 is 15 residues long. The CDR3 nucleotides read TGCGCCGTGGGGACTAGCGCGAGCTCCTACAATGAGCAGTTCTTC. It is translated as CAVGTSASSYNEQFF.

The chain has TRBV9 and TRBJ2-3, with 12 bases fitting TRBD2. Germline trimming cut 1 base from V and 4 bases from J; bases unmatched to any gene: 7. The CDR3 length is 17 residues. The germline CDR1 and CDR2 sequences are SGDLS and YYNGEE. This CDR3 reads CASSVTGTSGRSDTQYF. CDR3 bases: TGTGCCAGCAGCGTAACCGGGACTAGCGGGCGTTCAGATACGCAGTATTTT.

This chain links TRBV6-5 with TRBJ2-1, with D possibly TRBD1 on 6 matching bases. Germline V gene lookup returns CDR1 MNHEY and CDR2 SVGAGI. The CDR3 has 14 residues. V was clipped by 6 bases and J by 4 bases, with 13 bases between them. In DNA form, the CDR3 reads TGTGCCAGCAGCCCTACAGGACAGTACAATGAGCAGTTCTTC. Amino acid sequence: CASSPTGQYNEQFF.

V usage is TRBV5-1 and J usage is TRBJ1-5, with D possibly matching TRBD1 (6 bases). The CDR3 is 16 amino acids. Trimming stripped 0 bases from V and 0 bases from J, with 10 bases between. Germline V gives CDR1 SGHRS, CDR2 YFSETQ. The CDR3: CASSLVPGDSNQPQHF. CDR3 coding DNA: TGCGCCAGCAGCTTGGTGCCAGGGGATAGCAATCAGCCCCAGCATTTT.

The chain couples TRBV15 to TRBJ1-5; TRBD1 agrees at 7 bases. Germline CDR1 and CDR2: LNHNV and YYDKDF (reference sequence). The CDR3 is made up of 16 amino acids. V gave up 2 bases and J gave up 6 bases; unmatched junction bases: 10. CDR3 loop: CATSRLITGVGQPQHF. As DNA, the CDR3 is TGTGCCACCAGCAGACTCATCACAGGGGTGGGTCAGCCCCAGCATTTT.

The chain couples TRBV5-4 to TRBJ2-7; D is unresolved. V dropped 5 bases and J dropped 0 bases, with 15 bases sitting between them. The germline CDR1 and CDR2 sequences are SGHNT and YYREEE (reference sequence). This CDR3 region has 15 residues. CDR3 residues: CASSLDKASSYEQYF. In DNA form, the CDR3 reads TGTGCCAGCAGTCTCGACAAGGCCTCCTCCTACGAGCAGTACTTC.

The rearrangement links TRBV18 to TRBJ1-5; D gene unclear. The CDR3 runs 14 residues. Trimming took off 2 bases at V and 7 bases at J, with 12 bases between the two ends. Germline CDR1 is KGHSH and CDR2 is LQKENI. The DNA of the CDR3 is TGTGCCAGCTCACCAGGGAGTGAGGGCCAGCCCCAGCATTTT. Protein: CASSPGSEGQPQHF. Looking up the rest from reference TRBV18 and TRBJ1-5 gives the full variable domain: NAGVMQNPRHLVRRRGQEARLRCSPMKGHSHVYWYRQLPEEGLKFMVYLQKENIIDESGMPKERFSAEFPKEGPSILRIQQVVRGDSAAYFCASSPGSEGQPQHFGDGTRLSIL.

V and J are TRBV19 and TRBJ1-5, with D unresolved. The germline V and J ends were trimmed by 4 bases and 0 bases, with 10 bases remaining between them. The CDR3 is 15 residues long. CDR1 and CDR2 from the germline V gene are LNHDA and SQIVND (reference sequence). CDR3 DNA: TGTGCCAGTAGTAGTACCGGAGATAGCAATCAGCCCCAGCATTTT. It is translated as CASSSTGDSNQPQHF.

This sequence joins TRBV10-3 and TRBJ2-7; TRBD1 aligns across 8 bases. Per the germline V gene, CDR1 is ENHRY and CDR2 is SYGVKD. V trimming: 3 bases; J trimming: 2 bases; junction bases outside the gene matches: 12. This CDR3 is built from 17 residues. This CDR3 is CAISDPAGGIQPYEQYF. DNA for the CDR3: TGTGCCATCAGTGACCCGGCAGGGGGCATTCAACCCTACGAGCAGTACTTC.

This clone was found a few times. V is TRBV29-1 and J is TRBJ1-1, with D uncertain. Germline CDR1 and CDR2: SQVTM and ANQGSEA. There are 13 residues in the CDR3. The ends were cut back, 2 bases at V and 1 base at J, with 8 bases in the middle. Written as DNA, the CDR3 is TGCAGCGTTGAACGGGGAGGGAACACTGAAGCTTTCTTT. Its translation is CSVERGGNTEAFF.

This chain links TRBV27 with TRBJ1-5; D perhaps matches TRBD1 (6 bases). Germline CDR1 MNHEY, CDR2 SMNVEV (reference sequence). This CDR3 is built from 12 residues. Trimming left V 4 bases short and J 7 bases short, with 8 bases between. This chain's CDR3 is CASSSGEQPQHF. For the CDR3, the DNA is TGTGCCAGCAGTTCAGGGGAGCAGCCCCAGCATTTT.

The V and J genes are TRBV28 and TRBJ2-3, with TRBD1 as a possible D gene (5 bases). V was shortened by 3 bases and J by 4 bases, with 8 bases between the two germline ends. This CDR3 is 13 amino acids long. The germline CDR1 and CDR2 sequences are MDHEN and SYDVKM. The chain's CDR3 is CASSFLTADTQYF. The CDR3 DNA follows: TGTGCCAGCAGTTTCCTGACAGCAGATACGCAGTATTTT.

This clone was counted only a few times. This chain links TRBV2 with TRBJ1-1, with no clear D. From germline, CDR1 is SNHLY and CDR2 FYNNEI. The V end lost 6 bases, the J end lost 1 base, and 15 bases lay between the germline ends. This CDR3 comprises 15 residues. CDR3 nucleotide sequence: TGTGCCAGCAGAGTTCTAACCGGGTGGAACACTGAAGCTTTCTTT. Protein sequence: CASRVLTGWNTEAFF.

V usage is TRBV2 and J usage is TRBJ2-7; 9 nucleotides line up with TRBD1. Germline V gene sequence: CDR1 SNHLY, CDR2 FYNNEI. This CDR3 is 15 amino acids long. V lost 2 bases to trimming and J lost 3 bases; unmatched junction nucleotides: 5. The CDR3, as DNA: TGTGCCAGCAGTGAATTGGACAGGGGACGCTACGAGCAGTACTTC. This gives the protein CASSELDRGRYEQYF.

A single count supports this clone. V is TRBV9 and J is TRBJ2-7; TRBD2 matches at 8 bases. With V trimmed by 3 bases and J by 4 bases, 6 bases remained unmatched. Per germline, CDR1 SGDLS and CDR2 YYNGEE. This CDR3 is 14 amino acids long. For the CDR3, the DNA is TGTGCCAGCAGCGCCCCGGGACTAGGGTACGAGCAGTACTTC. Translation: CASSAPGLGYEQYF.

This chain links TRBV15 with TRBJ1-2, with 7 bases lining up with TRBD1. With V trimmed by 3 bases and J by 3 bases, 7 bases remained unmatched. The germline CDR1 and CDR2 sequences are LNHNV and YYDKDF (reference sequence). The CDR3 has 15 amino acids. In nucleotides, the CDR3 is TGTGCCACCAGCAGCAGGGGCCAGGGGGACTATGGCTACACCTTC. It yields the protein CATSSRGQGDYGYTF.

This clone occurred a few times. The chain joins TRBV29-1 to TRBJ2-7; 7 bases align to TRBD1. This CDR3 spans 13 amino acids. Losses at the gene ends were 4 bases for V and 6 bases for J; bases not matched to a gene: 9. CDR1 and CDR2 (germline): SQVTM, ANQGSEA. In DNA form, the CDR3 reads TGCAGCGTTGGTTGGCAGGGGGATGGCGAGCAGTACTTC. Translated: CSVGWQGDGEQYF.

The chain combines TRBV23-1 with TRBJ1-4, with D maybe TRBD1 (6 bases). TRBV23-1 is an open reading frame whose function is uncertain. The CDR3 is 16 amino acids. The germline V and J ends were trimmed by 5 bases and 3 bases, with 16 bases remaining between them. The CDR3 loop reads CASSTHQQGPNEKLFF. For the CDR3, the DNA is TGCGCCAGCAGTACTCACCAACAGGGCCCTAATGAAAAACTGTTTTTT.

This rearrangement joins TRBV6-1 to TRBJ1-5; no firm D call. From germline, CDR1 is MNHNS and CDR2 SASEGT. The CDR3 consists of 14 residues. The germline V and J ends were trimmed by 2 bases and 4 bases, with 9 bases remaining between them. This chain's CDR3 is CASSEWRENQPQHF. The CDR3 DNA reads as TGTGCCAGCAGTGAATGGAGGGAAAATCAGCCCCAGCATTTT.

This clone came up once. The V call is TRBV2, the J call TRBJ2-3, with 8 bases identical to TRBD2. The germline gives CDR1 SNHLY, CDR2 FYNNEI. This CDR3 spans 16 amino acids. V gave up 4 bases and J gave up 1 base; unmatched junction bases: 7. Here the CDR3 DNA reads TGTGCCAGCAGTGTGAGGAGTAGCGGGGGCACAGATACGCAGTATTTT. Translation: CASSVRSSGGTDTQYF.

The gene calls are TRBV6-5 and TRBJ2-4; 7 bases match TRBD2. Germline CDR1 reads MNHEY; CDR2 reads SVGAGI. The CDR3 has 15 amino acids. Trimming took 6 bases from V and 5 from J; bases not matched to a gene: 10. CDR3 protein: CASRPLGLAENIQYF. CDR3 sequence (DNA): TGTGCCAGCAGGCCCCTCGGTCTAGCGGAAAACATTCAGTACTTC.

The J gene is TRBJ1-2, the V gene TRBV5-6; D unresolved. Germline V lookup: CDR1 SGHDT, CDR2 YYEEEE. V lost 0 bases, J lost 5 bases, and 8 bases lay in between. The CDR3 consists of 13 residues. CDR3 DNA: TGTGCCAGCAGCTTGGAACCGGTGTATGGCTACACCTTC. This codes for CASSLEPVYGYTF.

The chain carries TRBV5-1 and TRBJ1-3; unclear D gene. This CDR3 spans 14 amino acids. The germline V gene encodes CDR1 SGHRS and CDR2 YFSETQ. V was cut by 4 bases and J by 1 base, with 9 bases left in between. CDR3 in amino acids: CASSPAGSGNTIYF. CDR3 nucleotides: TGCGCCAGCAGCCCCGCCGGGTCTGGAAACACCATATATTTT.

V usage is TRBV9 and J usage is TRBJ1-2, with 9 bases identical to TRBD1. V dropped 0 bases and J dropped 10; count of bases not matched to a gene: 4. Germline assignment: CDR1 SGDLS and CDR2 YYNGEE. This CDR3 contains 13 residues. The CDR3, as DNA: TGTGCCAGCAGCGTAGTTCGGACAGGGGACTACACCTTC. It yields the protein CASSVVRTGDYTF.

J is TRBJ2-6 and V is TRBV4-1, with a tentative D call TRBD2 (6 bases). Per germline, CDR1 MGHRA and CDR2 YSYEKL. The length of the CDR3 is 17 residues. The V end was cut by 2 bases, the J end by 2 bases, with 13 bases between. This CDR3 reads CASSQTPSGAGANVLTF. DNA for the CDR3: TGCGCCAGCAGCCAAACTCCCTCGGGGGCTGGGGCCAACGTCCTGACTTTC.

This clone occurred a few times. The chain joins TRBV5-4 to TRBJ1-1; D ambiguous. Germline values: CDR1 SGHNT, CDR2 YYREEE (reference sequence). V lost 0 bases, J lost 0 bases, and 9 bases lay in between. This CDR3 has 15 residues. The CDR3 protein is CASSLGRSMNTEAFF. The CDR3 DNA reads TGTGCCAGCAGCTTGGGACGGAGCATGAACACTGAAGCTTTCTTT. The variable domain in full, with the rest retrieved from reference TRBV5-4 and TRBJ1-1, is ETGVTQSPTHLIKTRGQQVTLRCSSQSGHNTVSWYQQALGQGPQFIFQYYREEENGRGNFPPRFSGLQFPNYSSELNVNALELDDSALYLCASSLGRSMNTEAFFGQGTRLTVV.

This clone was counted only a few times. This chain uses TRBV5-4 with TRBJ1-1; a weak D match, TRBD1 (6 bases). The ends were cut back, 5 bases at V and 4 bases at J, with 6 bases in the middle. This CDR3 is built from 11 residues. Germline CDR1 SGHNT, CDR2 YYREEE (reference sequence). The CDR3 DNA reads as TGTGCCAGCAGACAGGGCACTGAAGCTTTCTTT. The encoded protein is CASRQGTEAFF.